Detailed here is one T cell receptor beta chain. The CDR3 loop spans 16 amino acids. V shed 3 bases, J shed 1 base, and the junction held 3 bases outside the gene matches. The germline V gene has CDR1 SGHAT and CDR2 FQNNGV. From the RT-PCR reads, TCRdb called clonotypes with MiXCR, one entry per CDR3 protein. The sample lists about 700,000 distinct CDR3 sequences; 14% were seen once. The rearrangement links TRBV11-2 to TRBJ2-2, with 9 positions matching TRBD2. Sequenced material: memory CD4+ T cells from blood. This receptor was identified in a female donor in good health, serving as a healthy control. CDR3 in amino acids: CASSFSSGENTGELFF. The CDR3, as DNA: TGTGCCAGCAGCTTTTCTAGCGGGGAGAACACCGGGGAGCTGTTTTTT.